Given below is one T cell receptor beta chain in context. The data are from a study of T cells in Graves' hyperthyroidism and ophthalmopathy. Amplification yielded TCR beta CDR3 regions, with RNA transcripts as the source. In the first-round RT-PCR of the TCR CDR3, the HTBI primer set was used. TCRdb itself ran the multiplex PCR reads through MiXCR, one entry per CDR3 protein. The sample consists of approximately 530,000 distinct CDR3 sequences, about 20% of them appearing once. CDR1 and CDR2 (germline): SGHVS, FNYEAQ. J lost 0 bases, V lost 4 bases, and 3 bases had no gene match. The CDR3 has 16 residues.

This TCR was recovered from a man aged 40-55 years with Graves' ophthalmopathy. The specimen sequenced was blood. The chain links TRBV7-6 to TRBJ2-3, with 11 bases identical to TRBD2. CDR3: CASSSPSGGSTDTQYF. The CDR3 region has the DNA TGTGCCAGCAGCTCCCCTAGCGGGGGGAGCACAGATACGCAGTATTTT.